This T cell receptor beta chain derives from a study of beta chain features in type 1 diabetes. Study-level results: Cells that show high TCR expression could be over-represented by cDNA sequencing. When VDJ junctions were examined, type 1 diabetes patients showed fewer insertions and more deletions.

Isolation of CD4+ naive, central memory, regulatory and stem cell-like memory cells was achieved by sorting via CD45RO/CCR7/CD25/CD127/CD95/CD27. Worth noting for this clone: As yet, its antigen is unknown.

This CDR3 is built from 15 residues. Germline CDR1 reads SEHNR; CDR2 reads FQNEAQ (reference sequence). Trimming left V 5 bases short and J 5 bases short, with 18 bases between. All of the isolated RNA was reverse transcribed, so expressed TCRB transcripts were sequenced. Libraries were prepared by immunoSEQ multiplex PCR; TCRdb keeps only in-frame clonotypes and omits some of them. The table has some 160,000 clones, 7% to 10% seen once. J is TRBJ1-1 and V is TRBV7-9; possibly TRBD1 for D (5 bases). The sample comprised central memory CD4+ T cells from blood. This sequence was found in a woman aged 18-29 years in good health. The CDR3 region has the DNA TGTGCCAGCAGCCAATTTCCGGGGGAGCGGACTGAAGCTTTCTTT. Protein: CASSQFPGERTEAFF.